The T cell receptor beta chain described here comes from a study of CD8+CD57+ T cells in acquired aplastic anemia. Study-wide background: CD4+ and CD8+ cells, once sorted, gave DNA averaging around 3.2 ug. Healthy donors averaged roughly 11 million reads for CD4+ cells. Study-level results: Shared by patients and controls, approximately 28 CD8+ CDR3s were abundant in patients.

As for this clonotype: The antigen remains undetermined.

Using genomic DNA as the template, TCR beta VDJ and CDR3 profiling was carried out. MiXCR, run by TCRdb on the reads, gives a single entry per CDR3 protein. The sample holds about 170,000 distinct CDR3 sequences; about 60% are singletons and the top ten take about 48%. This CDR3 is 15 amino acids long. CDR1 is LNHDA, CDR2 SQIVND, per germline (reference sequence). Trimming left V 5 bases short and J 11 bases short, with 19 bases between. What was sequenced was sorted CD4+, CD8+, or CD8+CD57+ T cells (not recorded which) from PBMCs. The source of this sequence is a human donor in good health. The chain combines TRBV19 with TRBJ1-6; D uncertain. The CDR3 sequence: CASSVQDGTPPPLHF. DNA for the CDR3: TGTGCCAGTAGTGTTCAGGATGGAACTCCCCCACCCCTCCACTTT.